The present entry profiles one T cell receptor beta chain with its context. Its target is not known. From the 5' RACE reads, TCRdb called clonotypes with MiXCR, one entry per CDR3 protein. Counted here are fewer than 10,000 distinct CDR3 sequences, less than 45% occurring once; the ten biggest clones make up approximately 7%. The memory fraction was CD4+CD45RO+CD25- cells. Study-wide findings and caveats: Greatest tumor Treg TCR overlap was with tumor naive CD4+ cells.

The length of the CDR3 is 17 residues. V gave up 1 base and J gave up 2 bases, with 20 bases separating them. Germline V gene sequence: CDR1 GTSNPN, CDR2 SVGIG (reference sequence). This chain joins TRBV30 and TRBJ1-2, with D unclear. The clonotype originates from a female donor with breast cancer. The sequenced sample was tumor-infiltrating memory CD4+ T cells sorted from the breast tumor. Subset in this sample: memory CD4+ T cells, CD4+CD45RO+CD25-. CDR3 in amino acids: CAWSALSFGSGNYGYTF. The CDR3 bases are TGTGCCTGGAGTGCACTGAGTTTTGGGTCCGGGAACTATGGCTACACCTTC.